The entry that follows covers one T cell receptor beta chain sequence. These data are taken from a study of T-cell memory formation after mild COVID-19. Study overall: TCR clusters largely stayed donor specific.

Each CDR3 protein is one row after TCRdb ran MiXCR on the 5' RACE reads. The sample contains over 120,000 distinct CDR3 sequences, roughly 24% of which appear only once. From germline, CDR1 is MNHEY and CDR2 SMNVEV (reference sequence). The CDR3 length is 15 residues. Unmatched junction bases numbered 8, after V lost 2 bases and J lost 7 bases. The sequenced material came from PBMCs or a T cell subset sorted from them (not recorded which). The chain couples TRBV27 to TRBJ2-7; 10 bases are a match to TRBD1. The TCR originated in an adult woman who had mild COVID-19 (a few samples of this study predate the infection). Cell type and time point are not known. The CDR3 spells CASSLRTGGRLEQYF. CDR3 nucleotide sequence: TGTGCCAGCAGTTTAAGGACAGGGGGTCGTTTGGAGCAGTACTTC.